This TCR beta chain was recorded in a study of blood T cell repertoires in COVID-19. Study-wide context: In each case, the material was cDNA or gDNA derived from T cells, B-cell-depleted T cells, or PBMCs.

In Seattle, patients joined the study during active infection and were tracked longitudinally. The CDR3 has 14 amino acids. Between the trimmed V and J ends, which lost 1 base and 4 bases, there was a span of 10 bases. CDR1 and CDR2 from the germline V gene are SNHLY and FYNNEI. The method was immunoSEQ multiplex PCR; TCRdb's version includes in-frame clones alone and lacks a portion of them. The data show 75,000 to 80,000 clones, with 85% seen just once and roughly 11% held by the top ten. This sequence originates from a man aged 55 to 70 with COVID-19, enrolled during active disease. The J gene is TRBJ1-1, the V gene TRBV2; tentatively, D is TRBD1 (5 bases). Sequencing used peripheral blood. This CDR3 reads CASSEGLQGTEAFF. DNA for the CDR3: TGTGCCAGCAGTGAAGGTTTGCAGGGCACTGAAGCTTTCTTT.